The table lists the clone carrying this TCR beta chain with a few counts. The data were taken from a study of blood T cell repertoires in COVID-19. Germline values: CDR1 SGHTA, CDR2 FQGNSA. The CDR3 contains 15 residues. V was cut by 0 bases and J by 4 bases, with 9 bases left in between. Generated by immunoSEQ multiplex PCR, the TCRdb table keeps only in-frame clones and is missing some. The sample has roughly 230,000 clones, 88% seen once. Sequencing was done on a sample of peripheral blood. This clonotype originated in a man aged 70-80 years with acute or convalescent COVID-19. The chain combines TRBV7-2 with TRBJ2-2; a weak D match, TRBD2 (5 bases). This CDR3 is CASSLAGSSTGELFF. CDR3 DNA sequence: TGTGCCAGCAGCTTAGCGGGGAGCAGCACCGGGGAGCTGTTTTTT.